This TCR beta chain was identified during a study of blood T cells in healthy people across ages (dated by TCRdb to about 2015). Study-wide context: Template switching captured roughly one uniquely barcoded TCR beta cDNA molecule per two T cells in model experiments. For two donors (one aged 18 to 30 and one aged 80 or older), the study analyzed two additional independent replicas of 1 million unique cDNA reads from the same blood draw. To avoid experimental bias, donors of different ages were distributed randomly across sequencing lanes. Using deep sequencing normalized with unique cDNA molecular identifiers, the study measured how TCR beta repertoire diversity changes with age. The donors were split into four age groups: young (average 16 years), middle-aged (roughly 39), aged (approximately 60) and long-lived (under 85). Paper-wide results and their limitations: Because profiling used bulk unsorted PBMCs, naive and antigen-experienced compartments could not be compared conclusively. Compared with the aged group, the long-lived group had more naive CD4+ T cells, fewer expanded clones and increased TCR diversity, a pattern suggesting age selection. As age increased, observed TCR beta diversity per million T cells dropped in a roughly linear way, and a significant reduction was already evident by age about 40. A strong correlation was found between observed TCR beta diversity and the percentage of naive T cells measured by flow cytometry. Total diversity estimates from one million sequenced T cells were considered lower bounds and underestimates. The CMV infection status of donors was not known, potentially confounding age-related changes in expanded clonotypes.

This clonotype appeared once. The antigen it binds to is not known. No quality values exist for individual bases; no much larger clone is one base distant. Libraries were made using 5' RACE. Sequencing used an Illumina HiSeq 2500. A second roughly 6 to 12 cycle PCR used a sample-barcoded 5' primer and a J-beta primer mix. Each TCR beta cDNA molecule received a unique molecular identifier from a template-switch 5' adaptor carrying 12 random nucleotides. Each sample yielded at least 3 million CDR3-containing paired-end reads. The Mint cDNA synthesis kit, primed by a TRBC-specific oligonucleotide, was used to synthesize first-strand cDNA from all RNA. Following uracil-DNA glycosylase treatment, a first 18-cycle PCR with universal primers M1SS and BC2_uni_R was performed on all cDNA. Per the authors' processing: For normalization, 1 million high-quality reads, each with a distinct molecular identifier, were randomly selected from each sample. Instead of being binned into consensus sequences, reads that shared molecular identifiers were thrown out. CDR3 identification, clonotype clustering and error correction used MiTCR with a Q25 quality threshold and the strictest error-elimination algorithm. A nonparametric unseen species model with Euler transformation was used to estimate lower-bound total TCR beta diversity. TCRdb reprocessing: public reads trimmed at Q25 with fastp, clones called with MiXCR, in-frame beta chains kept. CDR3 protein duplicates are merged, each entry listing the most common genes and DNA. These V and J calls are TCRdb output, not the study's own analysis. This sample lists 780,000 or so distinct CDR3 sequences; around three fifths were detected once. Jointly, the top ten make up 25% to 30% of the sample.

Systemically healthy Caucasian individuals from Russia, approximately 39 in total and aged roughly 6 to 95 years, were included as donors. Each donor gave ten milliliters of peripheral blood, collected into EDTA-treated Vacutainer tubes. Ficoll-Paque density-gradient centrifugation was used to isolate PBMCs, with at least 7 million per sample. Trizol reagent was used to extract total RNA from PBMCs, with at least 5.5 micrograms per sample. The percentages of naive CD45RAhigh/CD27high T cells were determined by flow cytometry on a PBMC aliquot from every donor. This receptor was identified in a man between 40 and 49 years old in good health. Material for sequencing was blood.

The CDR3: CASRPTTSGSFGIQYF. The DNA sequence follows: TGTGCCAGCAGACCTACTACTAGCGGGAGTTTTGGCATTCAGTACTTC. The chain was built from TRBV7-8 and TRBJ2-4; the junction holds 11 bases that match TRBD2. Reading the germline V gene gives CDR1 SGHVS and CDR2 FQNEAQ. After removal of 6 bases from V and 9 bases from J, the junction retains 13 bases not matched to a gene. Reading from cysteine to phenylalanine, the CDR3 counts 16 amino acids. Just the 48-base CDR3 DNA is kept, in frame starting at base 1.